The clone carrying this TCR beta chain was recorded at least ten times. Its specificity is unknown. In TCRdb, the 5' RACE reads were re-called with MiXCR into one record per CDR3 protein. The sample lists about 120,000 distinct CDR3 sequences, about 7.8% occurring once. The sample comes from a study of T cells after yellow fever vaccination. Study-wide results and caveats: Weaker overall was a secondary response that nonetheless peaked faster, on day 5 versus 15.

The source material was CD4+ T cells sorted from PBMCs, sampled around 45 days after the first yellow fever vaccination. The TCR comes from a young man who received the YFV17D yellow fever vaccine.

The CDR3 DNA is TGTGCCAGCAGACGGACAGGGGTTAATTCACCCCTCCACTTT. This gives the protein CASRRTGVNSPLHF. The rearrangement joins TRBV2 to TRBJ1-6, with 9 bases matching TRBD1. V was pared by 6 bases and J by 6 bases, with 3 bases of the junction left unmatched. The CDR3 totals 14 residues. The germline gives CDR1 SNHLY, CDR2 FYNNEI.